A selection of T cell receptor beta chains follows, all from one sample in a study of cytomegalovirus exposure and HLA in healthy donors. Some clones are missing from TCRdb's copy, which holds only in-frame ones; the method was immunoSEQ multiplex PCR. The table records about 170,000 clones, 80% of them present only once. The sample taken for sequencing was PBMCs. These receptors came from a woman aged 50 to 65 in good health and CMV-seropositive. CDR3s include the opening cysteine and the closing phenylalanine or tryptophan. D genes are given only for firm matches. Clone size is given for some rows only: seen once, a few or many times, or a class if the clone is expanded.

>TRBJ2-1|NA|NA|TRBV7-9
TGTGCCAGCAGCTTAGCCGTTTCCTACAATGAGCAGTTCTTC
CASSLAVSYNEQFF
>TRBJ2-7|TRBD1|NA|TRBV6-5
TGTGCCAGCAGTTCCTCAGGGGGCGGTACGGCCGAGCAGTACTTC
CASSSSGGGTAEQYF
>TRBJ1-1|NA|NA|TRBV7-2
TGTGCCAGCAGCTTAGTAACGGCTGAAGCTTTCTTT
CASSLVTAEAFF
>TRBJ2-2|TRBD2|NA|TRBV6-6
TGTGCCAGCAGTTACGCTAGCGGGGTCACCGGGGAGCTGTTTTTT
CASSYASGVTGELFF
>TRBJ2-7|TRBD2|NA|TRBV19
TGTGCCAGTAGTTTAGCCGGACTAGCGGGAGGAGCTTCATCCTACGAGCAGTACTTC
CASSLAGLAGGASSYEQYF
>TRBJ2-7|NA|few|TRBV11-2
TGTGCCAGCAGCTTAACGGAGCAGGGAGAGCAGTACTTC
CASSLTEQGEQYF
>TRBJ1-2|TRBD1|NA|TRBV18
TGTGCCAGCTCACTAGACAGGGCCTCTGGCTACACCTTC
CASSLDRASGYTF
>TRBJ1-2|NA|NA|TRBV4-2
TGTGCCAGCAGCCAAGAGTGGGAGCATGGCTACACCTTC
CASSQEWEHGYTF
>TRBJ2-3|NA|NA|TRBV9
TGTGCCAGCAGCGCAGGAGGGACCCCCAGAGATACGCAGTATTTT
CASSAGGTPRDTQYF
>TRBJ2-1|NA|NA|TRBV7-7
TGTGCTAGCAGCTTTAGCGTGGGTAATGAGCAGTTCTTC
CASSFSVGNEQFF
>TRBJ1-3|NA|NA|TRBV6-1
TGTGCCAGCAGTGAAGCGGGGGGGCCAAGAAACACCATATATTTT
CASSEAGGPRNTIYF
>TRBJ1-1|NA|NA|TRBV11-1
TGTGCCAGCAGCAAACAAGTGAACACTGAAGCTTTCTTT
CASSKQVNTEAFF
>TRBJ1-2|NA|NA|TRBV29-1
TGCAGCGTTGGCAGGGAAAGCACCTTC
CSVGRESTF
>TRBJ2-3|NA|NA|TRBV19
TGTGCCAGTAGTATGAGGGGGAGTAGCACAGATACGCAGTATTTT
CASSMRGSSTDTQYF
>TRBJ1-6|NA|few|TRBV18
TGTGCCAGCTCACCACATAGGGCGGGGGAAAATTCACCCCTCCACTTT
CASSPHRAGENSPLHF
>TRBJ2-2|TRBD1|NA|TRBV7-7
TGTGCTAGCAGCCCCAGGACAGGGGCCGGGGAGCTGTTTTTT
CASSPRTGAGELFF
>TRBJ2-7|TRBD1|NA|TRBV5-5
TGTGCCAGCAGCATGGGACAGGGGATCGAGCAGTACTTC
CASSMGQGIEQYF
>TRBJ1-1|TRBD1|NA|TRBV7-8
TGTGCCAGCAGGTATAGGGGGCAGGCTGAAGCTTTCTTT
CASRYRGQAEAFF
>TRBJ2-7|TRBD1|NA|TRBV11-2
TGTGCCAGCAGCAGACAGGGGCCAGATTACGAGCAGTACTTC
CASSRQGPDYEQYF
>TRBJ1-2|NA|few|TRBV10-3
TGTGCCATCACGGGGGGGGCTAACTATGGCTACACCTTC
CAITGGANYGYTF
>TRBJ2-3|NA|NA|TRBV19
TGTGCCAGTAGTATAGTAGGGGTCACAGATACGCAGTATTTT
CASSIVGVTDTQYF
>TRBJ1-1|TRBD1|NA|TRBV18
TGTGCCAGCTCACCACGCGGACAAGGGACAGGGAGGACTGAAGCTTTCTTT
CASSPRGQGTGRTEAFF
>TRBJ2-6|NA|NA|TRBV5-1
TGCGCCAGCAGCTCCGGTTCTTCTGGGGCCAACGTCCTGACTTTC
CASSSGSSGANVLTF
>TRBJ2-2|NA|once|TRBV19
TGTGCCAGTTCCCGGGGAAAGGAGTGGACCGGGGAGCTGTTTTTT
CASSRGKEWTGELFF
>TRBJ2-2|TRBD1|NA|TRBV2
TGTGCCAGCAGTGAATCTGGGACAGCTATCACCGGGGAGCTGTTTTTT
CASSESGTAITGELFF
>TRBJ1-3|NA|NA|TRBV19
TGTGCCAGTAGCCCTCTCAGGGGCTACTCTGGAAACACCATATATTTT
CASSPLRGYSGNTIYF
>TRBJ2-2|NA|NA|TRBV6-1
TGTGCCAGCAGTGATCTAGGCTTCACCGGGGAGCTGTTTTTT
CASSDLGFTGELFF
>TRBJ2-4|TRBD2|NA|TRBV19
TGTGCCAGTACTAGCGGAGCGATTCAGCTAGCCAAAAACATTCAGTACTTC
CASTSGAIQLAKNIQYF
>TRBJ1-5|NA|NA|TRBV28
TGTGCCAGCAGTCGATCTCAGGGAGGTTGGGATCAGCCCCAGCATTTT
CASSRSQGGWDQPQHF
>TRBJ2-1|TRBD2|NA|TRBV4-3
TGCGCCAGCAGCCAAGGCCCGGGACTAGTCTACAATGAGCAGTTCTTC
CASSQGPGLVYNEQFF
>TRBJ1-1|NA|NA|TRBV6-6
TGTGCCAGCAGTTACGAAGACAGCAAAGCTTTCTTT
CASSYEDSKAFF